The 22 T cell receptor beta chains reported below all come from one sample, sequenced in a study of shared T cell receptors in the human thymus. The assay was immunoSEQ multiplex PCR, and TCRdb's table has in-frame clones only and misses some. The table shows about 380,000 clones, with 95% occurring only once. Material for sequencing was thymocytes. The receptors stem from a human donor.

The chain has TRBV27 and TRBJ1-5, with 8 positions matching TRBD1. This CDR3 comprises 14 residues. Germline-derived CDR1 and CDR2 are MNHEY and SMNVEV (reference sequence). Trimming removed 3 bases from V and 2 bases from J; junction bases left unmatched: 0. The CDR3 protein is CASSLGQGNQPQHF. CDR3 DNA: TGTGCCAGCAGTTTGGGACAGGGCAATCAGCCCCAGCATTTT.

The V call is TRBV28, the J call TRBJ2-7; TRBD2 matches 8 bases. The trim removed 5 bases at V and 6 bases at J, leaving 9 bases unmatched. Germline assignment: CDR1 MDHEN and CDR2 SYDVKM. The CDR3 is 14 amino acids. The CDR3 reads CASSAPGGSIEQYF. The CDR3 DNA sequence: TGTGCCAGCAGTGCCCCGGGAGGGTCCATCGAGCAGTACTTC.

The chain links TRBV5-5 to TRBJ2-7; D remains unclear. The CDR3 spans 14 residues. Germline CDR1 SGHKS, CDR2 YYEKEE (reference sequence). The V end was cut by 1 base, the J end by 1 base, with 9 bases between. CDR3 bases: TGTGCCAGCAGCTTGTCCGCGGATTCCTACGAGCAGTACTTC. This encodes CASSLSADSYEQYF.

The rearrangement uses TRBV14 and TRBJ2-5; D might be TRBD1 or TRBD2, each matching 5 bases. The CDR3 consists of 18 residues. Germline CDR1 SGHDN, CDR2 FVKESK. V lost 4 bases, J lost 5 bases, and 26 bases lay in between. CDR3 bases: TGTGCCAGCAGCCCCCCTCCCCAGGGAACACGCCGAGGGGAGACCCAGTACTTC. It codes for CASSPPPQGTRRGETQYF.

This chain uses TRBV2 with TRBJ2-7; D not certain. CDR1 is SNHLY and CDR2 is FYNNEI in the germline V gene. Deletions cut 7 bases from V and 4 bases from J, with 26 bases between. The CDR3 runs 17 residues. CDR3 sequence: CASNWSSHKPNKYEQYF. DNA for the CDR3: TGTGCCAGCAATTGGAGTAGCCACAAACCAAACAAGTACGAGCAGTACTTC.

This clone showed up just once. The rearrangement uses TRBV7-6 and TRBJ2-7; D uncertain. In germline, CDR1 is SGHVS, CDR2 FNYEAQ. V was pared by 5 bases and J by 3 bases, with 14 bases between. This CDR3 has 14 amino acids. The CDR3 here is CASSAFGSVYEQYF. CDR3 in DNA: TGTGCCAGCAGCGCCTTTGGAAGCGTCTACGAGCAGTACTTC.

The genes are TRBV28 and TRBJ2-1; 9 nucleotides align to TRBD1. J lost 4 bases, V lost 5 bases, and 6 bases had no gene match. Germline CDR1 reads MDHEN; CDR2 reads SYDVKM. The CDR3 is 15 amino acids. The CDR3 bases are TGTGCCAGCAGTAGGGACAGGGTTAGGTACAATGAGCAGTTCTTC. As protein: CASSRDRVRYNEQFF.

The V and J genes are TRBV5-1 and TRBJ2-7; a possible D gene is TRBD2 (5 bases). CDR1 and CDR2 from the germline V gene are SGHRS and YFSETQ. The ends were cut back, 4 bases at V and 1 base at J, with 9 bases in the middle. The CDR3 is made up of 13 amino acids. This CDR3 reads CASSPGGSYEQYF. DNA of the CDR3: TGCGCCAGCAGCCCGGGCGGGTCCTACGAGCAGTACTTC.

CDR3 amino acids: CASSEDRTSEQYF. The CDR3 coding sequence is TGTGCCAGCAGTGAGGACAGGACCTCCGAGCAGTACTTC. The chain has TRBV2 and TRBJ2-7, with 7 bases identical to TRBD1. Germline V CDR1 and CDR2: SNHLY, FYNNEI. This CDR3 has 13 amino acids. V was pared by 3 bases and J by 6 bases, with 5 bases of the junction left unmatched.

The chain employs TRBV6-5 and TRBJ1-1, with TRBD1 matching over 8 bases. The length of the CDR3 is 14 residues. Germline-derived CDR1 and CDR2 are MNHEY and SVGAGI. With V trimmed by 6 bases and J by 1 base, 4 bases remained unmatched. This CDR3 reads CASSPGQGNTEAFF. The DNA of the CDR3 is TGTGCCAGCAGCCCAGGACAGGGGAACACTGAAGCTTTCTTT.

This rearrangement joins TRBV28 to TRBJ2-3; 8 bases are a match to TRBD2. Germline assignment: CDR1 MDHEN and CDR2 SYDVKM. The CDR3 extends over 15 amino acids. With 7 bases clipped from V and 6 bases from J, the junction kept 12 bases outside the gene matches. Written as DNA, the CDR3 is TGTGCCAGCACTTGGGGACTAGTTATATCGGATACGCAGTATTTT. This sequence encodes CASTWGLVISDTQYF.

V usage is TRBV7-9 and J usage is TRBJ1-4, with 7 bases fitting TRBD1. Germline CDR1 SEHNR, CDR2 FQNEAQ (reference sequence). The CDR3 has 14 amino acids. Trimming at V came to 3 bases and at J to 3 bases, leaving 1 base not matched to a gene. The CDR3 is CASSLGTANEKLFF. The DNA for the CDR3 is TGTGCCAGCAGCTTGGGGACAGCTAATGAAAAACTGTTTTTT.

The V gene is TRBV7-3, the J gene TRBJ2-3, with D perhaps matching TRBD1 (6 bases). CDR3 length equals 15 residues. The germline CDR1 and CDR2 sequences are SGHTA and FQGTGA. Deletions cut 4 bases from V and 0 bases from J, with 11 bases between. The CDR3 sequence: CASSCSDSSTDTQYF. CDR3 nucleotide sequence: TGTGCCAGCAGCTGTTCGGACAGTAGCACAGATACGCAGTATTTT.

The chain uses TRBV27 and TRBJ2-7; D is perhaps TRBD2 (7 bases). Trimming removed 5 bases at V and 1 base at J, with 27 bases between. Germline V CDR1 and CDR2: MNHEY, SMNVEV (reference sequence). The CDR3 sequence is 19 residues long. The CDR3 nucleotides read TGTGCCAGCAGTGGGATGTCCCGGGACCTTGAGGGGGGGTCCTACGAGCAGTACTTC. It is translated as CASSGMSRDLEGGSYEQYF.

The J gene is TRBJ2-7, the V gene TRBV7-9; no clear D. Germline-derived CDR1 and CDR2 are SEHNR and FQNEAQ (reference sequence). This CDR3 contains 14 residues. Trimming took off 3 bases at V and 12 bases at J, with 21 bases between the two ends. For the CDR3, the DNA is TGTGCCAGCAGCTTGGTTGCGGAAAGGGATCAGCCGTACTTC. Translation: CASSLVAERDQPYF.

This clone was recorded once. This chain links TRBV7-7 with TRBJ1-2, with D tentatively TRBD1 (5 bases). Germline CDR1 SSHAT, CDR2 FNYEAQ (reference sequence). The CDR3 runs to 14 residues. V was trimmed by 3 bases and J by 7 bases, leaving 15 bases between them. CDR3 in amino acids: CASSLAGPCPGYTF. The CDR3 DNA reads as TGTGCCAGCAGCTTGGCAGGGCCGTGTCCTGGCTACACCTTC.

V and J are TRBV19 and TRBJ2-7; TRBD2 matches at 11 bases. Germline V lookup: CDR1 LNHDA, CDR2 SQIVND (reference sequence). The CDR3 consists of 14 residues. The V segment lost 4 bases and the J segment 5 bases; nucleotides outside the gene matches: 4. The CDR3 region is CASSRLAGGDEQYF. CDR3 DNA: TGTGCCAGTAGTAGGCTAGCGGGAGGTGACGAGCAGTACTTC.

The J gene is TRBJ2-7, the V gene TRBV7-9, with 14 bases fitting TRBD2. Germline CDR1 is SEHNR and CDR2 is FQNEAQ (reference sequence). CDR3 length: 16 residues. J lost 3 bases, V lost 5 bases, and 6 bases had no gene match. This chain's CDR3 is CASSPRGTSGSYEQYF. CDR3 nucleotide sequence: TGTGCCAGCAGCCCTAGGGGGACTAGCGGGAGCTACGAGCAGTACTTC.

This clone has only one observation. The chain links TRBV14 to TRBJ1-5; weak D call: TRBD1 (6 bases). Germline V gene lookup returns CDR1 SGHDN and CDR2 FVKESK. V lost 1 base, J lost 2 bases, and 18 bases lay in between. The CDR3 extends over 18 amino acids. CDR3 in DNA: TGTGCCAGCAGCCAAGCTCAGGGGCTAGTTTGTTGCAATCAGCCCCAGCATTTT. Protein product: CASSQAQGLVCCNQPQHF.

The V gene is TRBV28, the J gene TRBJ2-4, with unresolved D. The V gene lost 7 bases and the J gene lost 0 bases, with 13 bases spanning the gap. Germline CDR1 and CDR2: MDHEN and SYDVKM. The length of the CDR3 is 15 residues. This CDR3 is CASNGSGLAKNIQYF. The CDR3 coding sequence is TGTGCCAGCAATGGCTCGGGCCTAGCCAAAAACATTCAGTACTTC. Full variable domain (remainder filled in from reference TRBV28 and TRBJ2-4): DVKVTQSSRYLVKRTGEKVFLECVQDMDHENMFWYRQDPGLGLRLIYFSYDVKMKEKGDIPEGYSVSREKKERFSLILESASTNQTSMYLCASNGSGLAKNIQYFGAGTRLSVL.

The chain joins TRBV30 to TRBJ1-1; no definite D call. From germline, CDR1 is GTSNPN and CDR2 SVGIG (reference sequence). The CDR3 loop spans 14 amino acids. Trimming shortened V by 5 bases and J by 6 bases, and 19 bases separated the two germline ends. For the CDR3, the DNA is TGTGCCTGGGAAGTCGCGGGCGTCGGCGCTGAAGCTTTCTTT. Its translation: CAWEVAGVGAEAFF.

The chain is built from TRBV21-1 and TRBJ2-7. TRBV21-1 is annotated as a pseudogene. This CDR3 spans 13 amino acids. CDR3 amino acids: CASSPDGSYEQYF. CDR3 bases: TGTGCCAGCAGTCCGGACGGTTCCTACGAGCAGTACTTC.